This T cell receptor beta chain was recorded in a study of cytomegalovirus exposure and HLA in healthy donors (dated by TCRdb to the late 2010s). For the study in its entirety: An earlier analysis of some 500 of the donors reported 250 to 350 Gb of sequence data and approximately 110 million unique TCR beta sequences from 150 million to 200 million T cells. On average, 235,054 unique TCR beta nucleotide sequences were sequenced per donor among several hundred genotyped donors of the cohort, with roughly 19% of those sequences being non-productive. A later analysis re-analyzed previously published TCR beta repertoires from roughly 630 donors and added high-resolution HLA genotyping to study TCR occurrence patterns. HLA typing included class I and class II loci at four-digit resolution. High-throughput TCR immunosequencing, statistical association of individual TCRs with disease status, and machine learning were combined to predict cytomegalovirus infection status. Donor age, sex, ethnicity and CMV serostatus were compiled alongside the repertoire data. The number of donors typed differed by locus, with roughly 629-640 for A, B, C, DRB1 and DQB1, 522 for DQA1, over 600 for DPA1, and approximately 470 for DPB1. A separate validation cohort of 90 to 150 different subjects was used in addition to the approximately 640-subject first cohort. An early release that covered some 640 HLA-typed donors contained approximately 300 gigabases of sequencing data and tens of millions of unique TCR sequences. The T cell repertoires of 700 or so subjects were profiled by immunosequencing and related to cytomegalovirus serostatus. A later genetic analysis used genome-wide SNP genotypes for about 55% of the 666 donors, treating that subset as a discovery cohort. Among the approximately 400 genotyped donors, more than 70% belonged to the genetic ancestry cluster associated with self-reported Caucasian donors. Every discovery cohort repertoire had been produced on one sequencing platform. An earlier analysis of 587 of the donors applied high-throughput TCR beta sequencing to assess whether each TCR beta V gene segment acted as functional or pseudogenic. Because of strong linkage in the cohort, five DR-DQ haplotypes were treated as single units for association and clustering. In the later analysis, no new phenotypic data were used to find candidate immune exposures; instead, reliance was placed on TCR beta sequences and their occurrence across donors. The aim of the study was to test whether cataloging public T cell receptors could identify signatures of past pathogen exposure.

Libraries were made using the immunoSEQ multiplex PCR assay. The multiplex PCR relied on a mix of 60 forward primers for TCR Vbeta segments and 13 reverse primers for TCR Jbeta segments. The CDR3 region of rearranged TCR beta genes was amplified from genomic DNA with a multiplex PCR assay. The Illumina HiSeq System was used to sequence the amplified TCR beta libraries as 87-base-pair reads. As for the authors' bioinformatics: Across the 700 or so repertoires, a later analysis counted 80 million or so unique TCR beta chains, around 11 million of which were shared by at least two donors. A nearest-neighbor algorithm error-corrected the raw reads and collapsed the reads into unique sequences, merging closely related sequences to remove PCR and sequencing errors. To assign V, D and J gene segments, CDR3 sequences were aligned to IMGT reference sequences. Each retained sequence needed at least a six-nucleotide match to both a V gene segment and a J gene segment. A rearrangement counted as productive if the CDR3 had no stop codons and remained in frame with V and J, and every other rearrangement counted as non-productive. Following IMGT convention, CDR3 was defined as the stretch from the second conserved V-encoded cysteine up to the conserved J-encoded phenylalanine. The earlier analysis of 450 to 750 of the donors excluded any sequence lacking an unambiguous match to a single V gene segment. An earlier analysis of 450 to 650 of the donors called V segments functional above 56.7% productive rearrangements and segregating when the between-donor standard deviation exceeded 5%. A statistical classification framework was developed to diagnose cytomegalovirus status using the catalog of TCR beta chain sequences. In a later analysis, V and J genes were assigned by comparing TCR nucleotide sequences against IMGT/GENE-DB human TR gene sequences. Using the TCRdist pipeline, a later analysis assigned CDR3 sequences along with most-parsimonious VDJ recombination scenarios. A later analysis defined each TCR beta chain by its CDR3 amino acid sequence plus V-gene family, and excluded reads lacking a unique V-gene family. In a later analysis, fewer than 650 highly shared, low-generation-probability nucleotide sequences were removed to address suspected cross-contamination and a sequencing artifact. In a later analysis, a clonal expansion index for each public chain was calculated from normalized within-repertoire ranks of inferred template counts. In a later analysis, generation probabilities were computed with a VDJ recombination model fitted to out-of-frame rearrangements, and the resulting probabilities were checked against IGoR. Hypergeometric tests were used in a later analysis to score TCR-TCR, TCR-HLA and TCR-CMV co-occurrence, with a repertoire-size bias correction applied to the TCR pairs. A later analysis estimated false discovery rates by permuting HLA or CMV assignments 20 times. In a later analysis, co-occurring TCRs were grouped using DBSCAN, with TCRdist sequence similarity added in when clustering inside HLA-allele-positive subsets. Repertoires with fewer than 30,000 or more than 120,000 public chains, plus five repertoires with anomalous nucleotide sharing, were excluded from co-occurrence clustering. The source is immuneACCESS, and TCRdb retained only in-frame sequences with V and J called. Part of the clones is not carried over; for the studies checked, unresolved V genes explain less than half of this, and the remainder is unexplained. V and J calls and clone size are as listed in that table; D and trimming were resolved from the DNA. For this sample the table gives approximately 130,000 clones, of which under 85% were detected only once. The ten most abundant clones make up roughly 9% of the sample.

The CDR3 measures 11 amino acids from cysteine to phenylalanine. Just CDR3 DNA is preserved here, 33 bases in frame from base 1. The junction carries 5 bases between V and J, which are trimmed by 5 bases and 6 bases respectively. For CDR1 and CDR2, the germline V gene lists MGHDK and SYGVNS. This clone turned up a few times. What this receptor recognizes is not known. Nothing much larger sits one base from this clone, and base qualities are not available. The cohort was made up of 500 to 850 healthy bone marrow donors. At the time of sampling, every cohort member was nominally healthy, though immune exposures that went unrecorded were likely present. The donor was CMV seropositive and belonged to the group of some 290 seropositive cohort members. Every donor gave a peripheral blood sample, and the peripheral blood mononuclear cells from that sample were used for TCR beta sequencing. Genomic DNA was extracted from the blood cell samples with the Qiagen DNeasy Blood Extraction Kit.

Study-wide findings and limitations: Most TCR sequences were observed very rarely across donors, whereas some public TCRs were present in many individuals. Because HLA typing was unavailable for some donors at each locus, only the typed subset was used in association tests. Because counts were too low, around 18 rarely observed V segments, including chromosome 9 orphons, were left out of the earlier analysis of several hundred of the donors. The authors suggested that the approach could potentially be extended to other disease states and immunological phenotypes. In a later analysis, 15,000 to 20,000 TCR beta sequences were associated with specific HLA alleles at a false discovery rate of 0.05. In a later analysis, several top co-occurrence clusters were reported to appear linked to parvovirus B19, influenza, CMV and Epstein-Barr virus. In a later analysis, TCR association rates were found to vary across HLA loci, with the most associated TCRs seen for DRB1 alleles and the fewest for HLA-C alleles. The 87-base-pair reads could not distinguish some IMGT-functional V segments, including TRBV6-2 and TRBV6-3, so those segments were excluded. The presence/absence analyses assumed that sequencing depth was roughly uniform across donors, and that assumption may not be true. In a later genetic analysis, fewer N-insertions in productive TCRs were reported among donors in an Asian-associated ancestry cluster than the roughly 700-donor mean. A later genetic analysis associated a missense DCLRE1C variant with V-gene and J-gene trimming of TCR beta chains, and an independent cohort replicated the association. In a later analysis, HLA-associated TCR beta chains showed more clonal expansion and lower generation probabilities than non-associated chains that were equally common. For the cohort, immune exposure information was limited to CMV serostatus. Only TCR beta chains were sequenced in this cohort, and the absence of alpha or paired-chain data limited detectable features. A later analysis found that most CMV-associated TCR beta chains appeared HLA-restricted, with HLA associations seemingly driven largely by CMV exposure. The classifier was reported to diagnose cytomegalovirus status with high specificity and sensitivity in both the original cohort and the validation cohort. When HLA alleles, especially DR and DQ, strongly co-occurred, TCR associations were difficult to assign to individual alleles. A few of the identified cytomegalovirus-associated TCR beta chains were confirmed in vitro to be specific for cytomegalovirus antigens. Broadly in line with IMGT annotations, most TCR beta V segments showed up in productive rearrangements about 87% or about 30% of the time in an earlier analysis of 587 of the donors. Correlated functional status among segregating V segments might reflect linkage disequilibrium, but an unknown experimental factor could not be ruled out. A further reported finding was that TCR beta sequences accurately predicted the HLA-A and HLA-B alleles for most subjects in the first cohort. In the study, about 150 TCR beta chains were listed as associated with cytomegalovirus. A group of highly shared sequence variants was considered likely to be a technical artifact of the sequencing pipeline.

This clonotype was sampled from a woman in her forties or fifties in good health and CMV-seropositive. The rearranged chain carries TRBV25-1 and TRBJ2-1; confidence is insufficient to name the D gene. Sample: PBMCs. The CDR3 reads CASSLFNEQFF. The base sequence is TGTGCCAGCAGTCTGTTCAATGAGCAGTTCTTC.